A single sample is the source of the 27 T cell receptor beta chains below, sequenced in a study of T cell responses to AZD1222 COVID-19 vaccine. Assay used: immunoSEQ multiplex PCR; TCRdb lists only in-frame clones, some missing. The table records 80,000 or so clones, 82% of them present only once. The sequenced sample was peripheral blood, obtained on day 0 of AZD1222 vaccination. These receptors were collected from an adult in good health.

This chain connects TRBV7-9 to TRBJ1-5, with D perhaps matching TRBD1 (6 bases). Per germline, CDR1 SEHNR and CDR2 FQNEAQ (reference sequence). This CDR3 spans 16 amino acids. V shed 5 bases and J shed 3 bases, with 17 bases lying between them. In DNA, the CDR3 is TGTGCCAGCAGCCCCTCTGGGGGCGACATCAATCAGCCCCAGCATTTT. Its protein product is CASSPSGGDINQPQHF.

V usage is TRBV6-1 and J usage is TRBJ1-2; D remains ambiguous. Trimming pared 1 base from V and 3 bases from J, leaving 18 bases between. Germline V gene data show CDR1 as MNHNS and CDR2 as SASEGT. The CDR3 covers 17 residues. The CDR3 protein is CASSEDREAPFDYGYTF. The CDR3 DNA follows: TGTGCCAGCAGTGAAGATAGAGAGGCCCCTTTCGACTATGGCTACACCTTC.

V gene TRBV2 combines with J gene TRBJ1-1; possibly TRBD1 for D (5 bases). From germline, CDR1 is SNHLY and CDR2 FYNNEI. Trimming took off 1 base at V and 4 bases at J, with 10 bases between the two ends. This CDR3 region has 14 residues. CDR3 DNA: TGTGCCAGCAGTGAAGAGGGAGGGGTCACTGAAGCTTTCTTT. Its protein product is CASSEEGGVTEAFF.

This clone occurred a few times. The chain joins TRBV3-1 (or the pseudogene TRBV3-2) to TRBJ2-7; TRBD2 might be the D (5 bases). CDR1 and CDR2 from the germline V gene are LGHDT and YNNKEL (reference sequence). Trimming cost V 0 bases and J 2 bases, with 11 bases left between them. The CDR3 has 15 amino acids. CDR3 residues: CASSQDFRLTYEQYF. The CDR3 region has the DNA TGTGCCAGCAGCCAAGATTTCCGACTAACCTACGAGCAGTACTTC.

The V gene is TRBV11-1, the J gene TRBJ2-7; D remains ambiguous. The germline CDR1 and CDR2 sequences are SGHAT and FQDESV (reference sequence). V lost 5 bases and J 3 bases, leaving 14 bases between the germline ends. The length of the CDR3 is 14 residues. CDR3 in DNA: TGTGCCAGCAGCCCCCCCATGGATTACTACGAGCAGTACTTC. The encoded protein is CASSPPMDYYEQYF.

The V gene is TRBV11-2, the J gene TRBJ1-4; possible D gene TRBD1, 5 bases. CDR1 and CDR2 from the germline V gene are SGHAT and FQNNGV. The CDR3 totals 15 residues. The V gene lost 2 bases and the J gene lost 3 bases, with 10 bases spanning the gap. The CDR3 nucleotides are TGTGCCAGCAGCTTAAGCGGGGGACCTAATGAAAAACTGTTTTTT. Encoded protein: CASSLSGGPNEKLFF.

V is TRBV7-2 and J is TRBJ1-2; D unclear. V was pared by 2 bases and J by 3 bases, with 10 bases between. The CDR3 runs to 14 residues. CDR1 is SGHTA, CDR2 FQGNSA, per germline. CDR3 in DNA: TGTGCCAGCAGCTTAAATGCGGGCGACTATGGCTACACCTTC. This encodes CASSLNAGDYGYTF.

The CDR3 bases are TGTGCCAGTAGTAGAGGGTTAAGGTCTGGAAACACCATATATTTT. Translated, it gives CASSRGLRSGNTIYF. The gene calls are TRBV19 and TRBJ1-3; no clear D. The ends were cut back, 4 bases at V and 1 base at J, with 11 bases in the middle. The CDR3 runs to 15 residues. Germline V gene lookup returns CDR1 LNHDA and CDR2 SQIVND (reference sequence).

The V and J genes are TRBV9 and TRBJ1-3; unclear D gene. The germline CDR1 and CDR2 sequences are SGDLS and YYNGEE. The CDR3 runs to 16 residues. V lost 0 bases and J lost 5, with 15 bases in between. CDR3 coding DNA: TGTGCCAGCAGCGTAGAAAATCGGGGAAGTAGAAACACCATATATTTT. Its protein product is CASSVENRGSRNTIYF.

V gene TRBV5-5 combines with J gene TRBJ1-1, with D perhaps TRBD1 (5 bases). From germline, CDR1 is SGHKS and CDR2 YYEKEE (reference sequence). CDR3 length: 16 amino acids. Trimming shortened V by 0 bases and J by 2 bases, and 14 bases separated the two germline ends. The CDR3 reads CASSLEGAGVNTEAFF. The DNA of the CDR3 is TGTGCCAGCAGCTTGGAAGGGGCAGGAGTAAACACTGAAGCTTTCTTT.

This rearrangement joins TRBV3-1 (or the pseudogene TRBV3-2) to TRBJ1-1; a weak D match, TRBD1 (5 bases). Per germline, CDR1 LGHDT and CDR2 YNNKEL (reference sequence). This CDR3 is built from 13 residues. V lost 4 bases to trimming and J lost 7 bases, with 13 bases between them. CDR3 sequence: CASSPGSGGEAFF. The CDR3 DNA follows: TGTGCCAGCAGCCCAGGTTCGGGGGGTGAAGCTTTCTTT.

The V gene is TRBV9, the J gene TRBJ2-3; 11 positions agree with TRBD2. V lost 0 bases and J lost 0; bases outside the gene matches: 6. This CDR3 has 18 amino acids. The V gene's germline CDR1 is SGDLS and CDR2 YYNGEE. This chain's CDR3 is CASSVGIAGGPSTDTQYF. CDR3 nucleotides: TGTGCCAGCAGCGTAGGAATAGCGGGAGGGCCTAGCACAGATACGCAGTATTTT.

This clone was detected only a few times. The genes are TRBV10-1 and TRBJ2-1; D may be TRBD2 (6 bases). This CDR3 has 13 amino acids. V shed 4 bases and J shed 9 bases, with 13 bases lying between them. Germline-derived CDR1 and CDR2 are WNHNN and SYGVQD (reference sequence). This CDR3 reads CASSARQGGEQFF. As DNA, the CDR3 is TGCGCCAGCAGTGCTCGCCAGGGAGGTGAGCAGTTCTTC.

This chain joins TRBV13 and TRBJ2-3; TRBD2 matches 11 bases. Looked up from germline, CDR1 is PRHDT and CDR2 is FYEKMQ (reference sequence). V trimming: 8 bases; J trimming: 3 bases; junction bases outside the gene matches: 7. This CDR3 comprises 15 residues. The CDR3 sequence: CASVRASGRTDTQYF. CDR3 coding DNA: TGTGCCAGCGTGCGCGCTAGCGGGAGGACAGATACGCAGTATTTT.

For the CDR3, the DNA is TGTGCCAGCAGCGTAGGGGTAACCACCTATGGCTACACCTTC. It yields the protein CASSVGVTTYGYTF. This chain connects TRBV9 to TRBJ1-2; D unresolved. The V and J ends lost 0 bases and 4 bases respectively, with 10 bases between them. The CDR3 is made up of 14 amino acids. CDR1 and CDR2 from the germline V gene are SGDLS and YYNGEE.

The genes are TRBV19 and TRBJ2-7; perhaps TRBD1 as D (5 bases). The CDR3 is 14 amino acids. Trimming left V 5 bases short and J 5 bases short, with 16 bases between. Germline V gene sequence: CDR1 LNHDA, CDR2 SQIVND (reference sequence). CDR3 nucleotides: TGTGCCAGTAGTTCCCGGACAAACTTCCACGAGCAGTACTTC. This encodes CASSSRTNFHEQYF.

The V gene is TRBV5-1, the J gene TRBJ2-1; the match to TRBD2 covers 13 bases. This CDR3 contains 15 residues. The V and J ends lost 0 bases and 14 bases, in that order; junction bases with no gene match: 8. Looked up from germline, CDR1 is SGHRS and CDR2 is YFSETQ. CDR3 region: CASSLAAGTSGDKFF. The CDR3 nucleotides read TGCGCCAGCAGCTTGGCCGCCGGGACTAGCGGGGACAAGTTCTTC.

CDR3: CASSGLSDRMNTEAFF. Written as DNA, the CDR3 is TGTGCCAGCAGCGGACTATCGGACAGAATGAACACTGAAGCTTTCTTT. The chain has TRBV21-1 and TRBJ1-1. TRBV21-1 is a recognized pseudogene. This CDR3 has 16 residues.

The chain combines TRBV11-2 with TRBJ2-3; D assignment may be TRBD1 or TRBD2 (6 bases each). This CDR3 is built from 15 residues. Trimming took 6 bases from V and 1 from J, leaving 14 bases between them. The germline V gene encodes CDR1 SGHAT and CDR2 FQNNGV. The chain's CDR3 is CASRPPGEGTDTQYF. The CDR3 DNA reads as TGTGCCAGCAGGCCGCCAGGGGAGGGCACAGATACGCAGTATTTT.

The CDR3 bases are TGTGCCAGCAGGGACCGGACAGCAACCTACGAGCAGTACTTC. This sequence encodes CASRDRTATYEQYF. The chain recombines TRBV6-6 with TRBJ2-7; tentative D call: TRBD1 (6 bases). Germline-derived CDR1 and CDR2 are MNHNY and SVGAGI (reference sequence). The CDR3 runs to 14 residues. V lost 6 bases and J 2 bases, leaving 14 bases between the germline ends.

The DNA for the CDR3 is TGTGCCAGCAGGTCTGGGACTAGCGGGAGTTCCTACGAGCAGTACTTC. Translating it yields CASRSGTSGSSYEQYF. J is TRBJ2-7 and V is TRBV5-4; TRBD2 aligns across 14 bases. The CDR3 totals 16 residues. Per the germline V gene, CDR1 is SGHNT and CDR2 is YYREEE (reference sequence). After removal of 5 bases from V and 1 base from J, the junction contained 5 bases not matched to a gene. Supplemented by reference TRBV5-4 and TRBJ2-7, the full variable domain reads ETGVTQSPTHLIKTRGQQVTLRCSSQSGHNTVSWYQQALGQGPQFIFQYYREEENGRGNFPPRFSGLQFPNYSSELNVNALELDDSALYLCASRSGTSGSSYEQYFGPGTRLTVT.

The gene calls are TRBV12-3 or TRBV12-4 and TRBJ1-2, with D unresolved. The CDR3 runs to 11 residues. With 4 bases removed from V and 8 bases from J, the gap between germline ends came to 8 bases. CDR3 loop: CASSYQKGYTF. In nucleotides, the CDR3 is TGTGCCAGCAGTTACCAGAAAGGCTACACCTTC.

This clone was counted once. V and J are TRBV10-1 and TRBJ1-3; 7 nucleotides line up with TRBD1. The CDR3 runs to 17 residues. J was trimmed by 0 bases and V by 3 bases; bases with no gene match: 8. Germline CDR1 WNHNN, CDR2 SYGVQD (reference sequence). CDR3 in DNA: TGCGCCAGCAGTGAAACAAAACAGGGGCCCTCTGGAAACACCATATATTTT. It is translated as CASSETKQGPSGNTIYF.

The V call is TRBV10-2, the J call TRBJ2-3; no clear D. Trimming removed 3 bases at V and 4 bases at J, with 14 bases between. Germline V gene sequence: CDR1 WSHSY, CDR2 SAAADI. The CDR3 covers 15 residues. CDR3 protein: CASSDAARGPDTQYF. The CDR3 coding sequence is TGCGCCAGCAGTGACGCGGCCAGAGGCCCAGATACGCAGTATTTT.

The V and J genes are TRBV19 and TRBJ2-5, with TRBD2 as a possible D gene (7 bases). With 5 bases removed from V and 2 bases from J, the gap between germline ends came to 21 bases. Germline lookup yields CDR1 LNHDA and CDR2 SQIVND (reference sequence). CDR3 size: 17 residues. CDR3 region: CASSDNFRGRGQETQYF. CDR3 in DNA: TGTGCCAGTAGTGACAACTTTCGGGGGCGGGGGCAAGAGACCCAGTACTTC.

This clone has a single count. This chain joins TRBV11-1 and TRBJ2-1, with D perhaps matching TRBD1 (6 bases). The CDR3 is made up of 14 amino acids. The V end lost 1 base, the J end lost 9 bases, and 13 bases lay between the germline ends. Germline assignment: CDR1 SGHAT and CDR2 FQDESV (reference sequence). The CDR3 coding sequence is TGTGCCAGCAGCTTAGATCAGGGGAGAGGTGAGCAGTTCTTC. This codes for CASSLDQGRGEQFF.

The rearrangement uses TRBV3-1 (or the pseudogene TRBV3-2) and TRBJ2-3; D uncertain. The CDR3 sequence is 16 residues long. V gave up 0 bases and J gave up 1 base, with 11 bases separating them. Germline values: CDR1 LGHDT, CDR2 YNNKEL (reference sequence). Here the CDR3 reads CASSQESPAGTDTQYF. The CDR3 nucleotides read TGTGCCAGCAGCCAAGAGAGCCCGGCGGGCACAGATACGCAGTATTTT.